This passage covers 26 T cell receptor beta chains from one sample sequenced in a study of human thymus T cells (dated by TCRdb to the early 2020s). The protocol used for the library was the immunoSEQ multiplex PCR assay. TCRdb carries this immuneACCESS record with in-frame sequences only. Its versions omit some clonotypes, under half of them owing to an unresolved V gene in the studies checked, with the rest unexplained. Across this sample there are tens of thousands of clones, with 85% to 95% seen only once. The ten largest clones represent 0.03% to 0.035% of the sample. Thymus tissue was collected as surgical resects that were removed during corrective cardiac surgery. Sequencing input: thymus tissue. The receptors derive from a girl under three years old with a congenital heart defect but otherwise immunologically healthy.

The gene calls are TRBV28 and TRBJ1-5, with D tentatively TRBD1 (5 bases). V shed 5 bases and J shed 4 bases, with 15 bases lying between them. Germline V gene sequence: CDR1 MDHEN, CDR2 SYDVKM. There are 15 residues in the CDR3. CDR3 coding DNA: TGTGCCAGCAGTCCGTCAAGGGACTCAAATCAGCCCCAGCATTTT. Protein product: CASSPSRDSNQPQHF.

This chain joins TRBV15 and TRBJ2-3; D is uncertain. V gave up 1 base and J gave up 2 bases, with 7 bases separating them. Per the germline V gene, CDR1 is LNHNV and CDR2 is YYDKDF (reference sequence). This CDR3 spans 14 amino acids. In nucleotides, the CDR3 is TGTGCCACCAGCAGAGCTGACCCCACAGATACGCAGTATTTT. Translated: CATSRADPTDTQYF. The complete variable domain, with remaining parts taken from reference TRBV15 and TRBJ2-3, reads DAMVIQNPRYQVTQFGKPVTLSCSQTLNHNVMYWYQQKSSQAPKLLFHYYDKDFNNEADTPDNFQSRRPNTSFCFLDIRSPGLGDTAMYLCATSRADPTDTQYFGPGTRLTVL.

The V gene is TRBV27, the J gene TRBJ2-5; TRBD2 aligns across 13 bases. Germline V gene sequence: CDR1 MNHEY, CDR2 SMNVEV (reference sequence). The V and J ends lost 6 bases and 1 base, in that order; junction bases with no gene match: 11. This CDR3 is built from 18 residues. In DNA, the CDR3 is TGTGCCAGCAGGCCTAGGGATGGACTAGCGGGAGTCCAAGAGACCCAGTACTTC. Translated: CASRPRDGLAGVQETQYF.

This chain uses TRBV10-3 with TRBJ2-1; 8 nucleotides align to TRBD2. CDR1 is ENHRY, CDR2 SYGVKD, per germline. The CDR3 spans 16 residues. Trimming took 6 bases from V and 5 from J; bases not matched to a gene: 12. The CDR3 loop is CAIRAATSGKNNEQFF. The CDR3, as DNA: TGTGCCATCAGGGCAGCCACTAGCGGCAAAAACAATGAGCAGTTCTTC.

This clone was seen only once. This sequence joins TRBV5-6 and TRBJ2-4; 8 bases agree with TRBD2. Germline CDR1 reads SGHDT; CDR2 reads YYEEEE. V lost 3 bases to trimming and J lost 6 bases; unmatched junction nucleotides: 8. The CDR3 has 15 amino acids. The CDR3 nucleotides are TGTGCCAGCAGCTCCCCACGGGAGGGCCGAAACATTCAGTACTTC. Translation: CASSSPREGRNIQYF. The entire variable domain, with the rest obtained from reference TRBV5-6 and TRBJ2-4, is as follows: DAGVTQSPTHLIKTRGQQVTLRCSPKSGHDTVSWYQQALGQGPQFIFQYYEEEERQRGNFPDRFSGHQFPNYSSELNVNALLLGDSALYLCASSSPREGRNIQYFGAGTRLSVL.

V is TRBV4-3 and J is TRBJ2-1; 7 positions agree with TRBD2. V lost 3 bases, J lost 5 bases, and 7 bases stayed unmatched. The CDR3 consists of 15 residues. Looked up from germline, CDR1 is LGHNA and CDR2 is YSLEER. The chain's CDR3 is CASSHGLEIDNEQFF. The CDR3 DNA sequence: TGCGCCAGCAGCCACGGACTAGAGATCGACAATGAGCAGTTCTTC.

The chain carries TRBV25-1 and TRBJ1-5; D remains unclear. CDR1 MGHDK and CDR2 SYGVNS come from the germline V gene. The CDR3 is 14 residues long. Trimming took 8 bases from V and 7 from J, leaving 18 bases between them. The CDR3 loop is CASSRTGYGQPQHF. DNA of the CDR3: TGTGCCAGCTCAAGGACCGGTTATGGGCAGCCCCAGCATTTT.

V usage is TRBV9 and J usage is TRBJ1-1; maybe TRBD1 (6 bases). The CDR3 has 15 amino acids. CDR1 and CDR2 (germline): SGDLS, YYNGEE. Trimming cost V 4 bases and J 3 bases, with 16 bases left between them. The CDR3 DNA follows: TGTGCCAGCAGCAACCTCCAGGGGCTCGACACTGAAGCTTTCTTT. The encoded protein is CASSNLQGLDTEAFF.

The V gene is TRBV19, the J gene TRBJ1-5, with TRBD1 as a possible D gene (5 bases). The CDR3 extends over 15 amino acids. CDR1 and CDR2 from the germline V gene are LNHDA and SQIVND (reference sequence). V lost 3 bases to trimming and J lost 5 bases, with 14 bases between them. The chain's CDR3 is CASSMIGVRDQPQHF. The CDR3 region has the DNA TGTGCCAGTAGTATGATCGGGGTCAGGGATCAGCCCCAGCATTTT.

This rearrangement joins TRBV5-8 to TRBJ1-1; perhaps TRBD1 as D (5 bases). From germline, CDR1 is SGHTS and CDR2 YDEGEE. The CDR3 has 12 residues. Trimming took off 4 bases at V and 10 bases at J, with 14 bases between the two ends. This CDR3 reads CASSPPGGGAFF. In DNA, the CDR3 is TGTGCCAGCAGCCCCCCGGGGGGGGGAGCTTTCTTT.

The genes are TRBV7-3 and TRBJ1-1, with D perhaps TRBD1 (5 bases). The CDR3 consists of 12 residues. Germline V gives CDR1 SGHTA, CDR2 FQGTGA. Trimming took off 5 bases at V and 11 bases at J, with 15 bases between the two ends. The CDR3 region is CASSADGGEAFF. In nucleotides, the CDR3 is TGTGCCAGCAGCGCGGACGGGGGTGAGGCTTTCTTT.

The genes are TRBV20-1 and TRBJ1-2, with D maybe TRBD1 (6 bases). Trimming pared 3 bases from V and 4 bases from J, leaving 6 bases between. The CDR3 has 11 residues. Germline CDR1 reads DFQATT; CDR2 reads SNEGSKA (reference sequence). The CDR3, as DNA: TGCAGTGCTAGGACAGGCTATGGCTACACCTTC. This sequence encodes CSARTGYGYTF.

The chain carries TRBV28 and TRBJ2-7; D call uncertain. Germline values: CDR1 MDHEN, CDR2 SYDVKM. The CDR3 consists of 11 residues. V was shortened by 4 bases and J by 7 bases, with 8 bases between the two germline ends. The CDR3 sequence: CASSSAREQYF. The CDR3 DNA follows: TGTGCCAGCAGTTCTGCGCGGGAGCAGTACTTC.

This chain links TRBV4-2 with TRBJ2-7; possible D gene TRBD2, 5 bases. Germline CDR1 reads LGHNA; CDR2 reads YNFKEQ. V was clipped by 0 bases and J by 6 bases, with 18 bases between them. The length of the CDR3 is 16 residues. CDR3 residues: CASSQEERKAAGEQYF. The DNA for the CDR3 is TGTGCCAGCAGCCAAGAAGAGCGAAAAGCGGCGGGCGAGCAGTACTTC.

The chain is built from TRBV18 and TRBJ2-3, with D possibly called TRBD1 or TRBD2 (5 bases each). The CDR3 contains 22 residues. V shed 3 bases and J shed 7 bases, with 38 bases lying between them. CDR1 and CDR2 from the germline V gene are KGHSH and LQKENI. DNA for the CDR3: TGTGCCAGCTCACCTAAGATATGGGTGGTTGGGTCAGAGGGACGACCTACGAATACGCAGTATTTT. Translating gives CASSPKIWVVGSEGRPTNTQYF. Full variable domain (remainder filled in from reference TRBV18 and TRBJ2-3): NAGVMQNPRHLVRRRGQEARLRCSPMKGHSHVYWYRQLPEEGLKFMVYLQKENIIDESGMPKERFSAEFPKEGPSILRIQQVVRGDSAAYFCASSPKIWVVGSEGRPTNTQYFGPGTRLTVL.

The chain has TRBV7-9 and TRBJ2-5; 8 bases line up with TRBD2. Germline CDR1 and CDR2: SEHNR and FQNEAQ (reference sequence). V lost 5 bases and J lost 1; bases outside the gene matches: 15. CDR3 length equals 18 residues. CDR3: CASSHTQESGSFQETQYF. CDR3 nucleotide sequence: TGTGCCAGCAGCCATACTCAGGAGAGCGGGAGCTTCCAAGAGACCCAGTACTTC.

V is TRBV30 and J is TRBJ2-1; D perhaps matches TRBD1 (9 bases). The CDR3 is 16 residues long. The V gene lost 8 bases and the J gene lost 5 bases, with 25 bases spanning the gap. Germline values: CDR1 GTSNPN, CDR2 SVGIG (reference sequence). CDR3 nucleotide sequence: TGTGCCCGGGGCCGGGGGGGGACAGGGCGGAACAATGAGCAGTTCTTC. Its protein is CARGRGGTGRNNEQFF.

The rearrangement links TRBV25-1 to TRBJ1-2, with D uncertain. V gave up 0 bases and J gave up 5 bases, with 7 bases separating them. From germline, CDR1 is MGHDK and CDR2 SYGVNS. This CDR3 is 13 amino acids long. Here the CDR3 DNA reads TGTGCCAGCAGTGAATATGTGGGATATGGCTACACCTTC. Protein sequence: CASSEYVGYGYTF.

The chain couples TRBV7-9 to TRBJ2-1, with 10 bases that match TRBD2. This CDR3 comprises 19 residues. Germline CDR1 is SEHNR and CDR2 is FQNEAQ (reference sequence). With V trimmed by 1 base and J by 7 bases, 16 bases remained unmatched. The CDR3: CASSLVMATSGYPINEQFF. The CDR3, as DNA: TGTGCCAGCAGCTTAGTGATGGCGACTAGCGGGTACCCCATAAATGAGCAGTTCTTC.

The V and J genes are TRBV28 and TRBJ2-1, with 9 bases aligning to TRBD1. The trim removed 8 bases at V and 8 bases at J, leaving 13 bases unmatched. The germline gives CDR1 MDHEN, CDR2 SYDVKM. This CDR3 comprises 15 residues. CDR3 sequence (DNA): TGTGCCAGCCTCATTCGGGACAGGGCTCCCCATGAGCAGTTCTTC. It translates to CASLIRDRAPHEQFF.

V is TRBV25-1 and J is TRBJ1-1; D gene unclear. Germline V gene lookup returns CDR1 MGHDK and CDR2 SYGVNS. This CDR3 spans 14 amino acids. Trimming stripped 5 bases from V and 1 base from J, with 11 bases between. This CDR3 is CASSKLGRNTEAFF. In DNA, the CDR3 is TGTGCCAGCAGTAAACTAGGGAGGAACACTGAAGCTTTCTTT. The full variable domain, in which reference TRBV25-1 and TRBJ1-1 provide the parts outside the CDR3, is EADIYQTPRYLVIGTGKKITLECSQTMGHDKMYWYQQDPGMELHLIHYSYGVNSTEKGDLSSESTVSRIRTEHFPLTLESARPSHTSQYLCASSKLGRNTEAFFGQGTRLTVV.

The rearrangement links TRBV5-1 to TRBJ2-3, with a weak D call TRBD1 (5 bases). The CDR3 is made up of 16 amino acids. The germline V gene encodes CDR1 SGHRS and CDR2 YFSETQ. With 3 bases removed from V and 0 bases from J, the gap between germline ends came to 14 bases. The CDR3 sequence is CASSSTPAGSTDTQYF. DNA of the CDR3: TGCGCCAGCAGCTCCACCCCGGCAGGGAGCACAGATACGCAGTATTTT. Drawing the rest from reference TRBV5-1 and TRBJ2-3, the complete variable domain is KAGVTQTPRYLIKTRGQQVTLSCSPISGHRSVSWYQQTPGQGLQFLFEYFSETQRNKGNFPGRFSGRQFSNSRSEMNVSTLELGDSALYLCASSSTPAGSTDTQYFGPGTRLTVL.

V and J are TRBV9 and TRBJ1-1; TRBD1 might be the D (5 bases). This CDR3 has 17 residues. Trimming removed 3 bases at V and 4 bases at J, with 22 bases between. Germline values: CDR1 SGDLS, CDR2 YYNGEE. The CDR3 is CASSAPPCGGKSTEAFF. The CDR3 bases are TGTGCCAGCAGCGCCCCCCCGTGCGGGGGAAAGAGCACTGAAGCTTTCTTT.

V and J are TRBV28 and TRBJ1-3, with unresolved D. This CDR3 is built from 18 residues. The germline V gene has CDR1 MDHEN and CDR2 SYDVKM. With 5 bases removed from V and 0 bases from J, the gap between germline ends came to 20 bases. CDR3 DNA sequence: TGTGCCAGCAGTCCCCTGCTCCCCGGAGCCTGCTCTGGAAACACCATATATTTT. Protein sequence: CASSPLLPGACSGNTIYF.

V usage is TRBV7-9 and J usage is TRBJ2-2; TRBD1 matches at 7 bases. Germline trimming cut 3 bases from V and 6 bases from J; bases unmatched to any gene: 10. The CDR3 consists of 16 residues. Germline CDR1 SEHNR, CDR2 FQNEAQ (reference sequence). This CDR3 reads CASSFVDRFLSGELFF. The CDR3 region has the DNA TGTGCCAGCAGCTTTGTGGACAGGTTTTTGTCCGGGGAGCTGTTTTTT.

This chain joins TRBV18 and TRBJ2-5; no firm D call. Germline V gene lookup returns CDR1 KGHSH and CDR2 LQKENI. V lost 3 bases to trimming and J lost 1 base, with 9 bases between them. This CDR3 is 14 amino acids long. The CDR3: CASSPPPLQETQYF. The CDR3 DNA sequence: TGTGCCAGCTCACCGCCACCCCTCCAAGAGACCCAGTACTTC.